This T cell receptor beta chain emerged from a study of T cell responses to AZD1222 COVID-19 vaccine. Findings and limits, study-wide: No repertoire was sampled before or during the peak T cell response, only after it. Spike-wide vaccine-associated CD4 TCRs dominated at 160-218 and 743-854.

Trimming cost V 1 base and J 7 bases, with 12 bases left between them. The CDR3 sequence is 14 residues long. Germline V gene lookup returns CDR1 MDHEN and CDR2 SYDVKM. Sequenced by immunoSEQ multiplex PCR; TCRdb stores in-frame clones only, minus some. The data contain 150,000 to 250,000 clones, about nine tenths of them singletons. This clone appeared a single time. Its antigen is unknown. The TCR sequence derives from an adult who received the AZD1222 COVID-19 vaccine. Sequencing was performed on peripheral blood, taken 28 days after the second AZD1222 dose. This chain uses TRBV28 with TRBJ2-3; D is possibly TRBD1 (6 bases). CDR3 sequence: CASSLSPGAHTQYF. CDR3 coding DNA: TGTGCCAGCAGTTTATCCCCAGGGGCGCATACGCAGTATTTT.